The present T cell receptor (beta chain) was sequenced within a study of human T cells and chemical hapten exposure. Authors' processing steps: The median was around 100,000 TCRs per sample, ranging about 20,000 to 690,600. TCRdb itself ran the RACE reads through MiXCR, one entry per CDR3 protein. What appears here as the V and J calls and clone size reflects TCRdb's work, not the paper's. Of 300,000 to 450,000 distinct CDR3 sequences listed, roughly 4.8% are singletons. Time point defined: patch test 1, 2 weeks after DPC sensitization. Treatment described: therapeutic diphenylcyclopropenone sensitization with weekly scalp DPC. In its sample, this clonotype was seen many times. Its antigen is not known. Whole-study results and caveats: Sensitizing with DPC caused no change in TCRs above 1 in 1000 frequency.

The germline V and J ends were trimmed by 2 bases and 4 bases, with 9 bases remaining between them. CDR1 DFQATT and CDR2 SNEGSKA come from the germline V gene (reference sequence). CDR3 length equals 13 residues. The specimen was whole blood, collected in connection with sensitization to the hapten diphenylcyclopropenone (DPC). This sequence originates from a woman aged 50 to 60 with alopecia areata. Some clones in this sample may be carry-over from other donors' samples. V usage is TRBV20-1 and J usage is TRBJ1-5; D is ambiguous. CDR3 in DNA: TGCAGTGCTAGACAGGACGGGAATCAGCCCCAGCATTTT. It translates to CSARQDGNQPQHF.